The T cell receptor beta chain under discussion was sequenced for a study of post-analysis software for immune sequencing data. Of note for this clonotype: Its antigen is currently unknown.

Tagging with unique molecular identifiers was a feature of the TCR beta cDNA libraries. Each sample of about 0.95 to 11 million input T cells yielded roughly 0.5 million cDNA molecules, so each molecule approximated one T cell. Using its own MiXCR run on the PCR reads, TCRdb lists one record per CDR3 protein. The data contain over 300,000 distinct CDR3 sequences, 30% to 45% of them seen just once; the ten biggest clones take up around an eighth. V lost 5 bases and J lost 6; bases outside the gene matches: 4. The CDR3 is made up of 13 amino acids. The V gene's germline CDR1 is SEHNR and CDR2 FQNEAQ (reference sequence). General study results and limits: Multiple sclerosis patients had significantly lower normalized Chao1 diversity than controls. There were roughly five TRBV segments more frequent in patients than controls, and TRBV5-6, TRBV5-1 and TRBV20-1 were among them.

The sample was blood. The chain uses TRBV7-9 and TRBJ2-1, with 7 bases fitting TRBD1. The source of this sequence is a girl under 18 with multiple sclerosis. The CDR3 spells CASSHRQGNEQFF. The CDR3 DNA follows: TGTGCCAGCAGCCATAGACAGGGCAATGAGCAGTTCTTC.